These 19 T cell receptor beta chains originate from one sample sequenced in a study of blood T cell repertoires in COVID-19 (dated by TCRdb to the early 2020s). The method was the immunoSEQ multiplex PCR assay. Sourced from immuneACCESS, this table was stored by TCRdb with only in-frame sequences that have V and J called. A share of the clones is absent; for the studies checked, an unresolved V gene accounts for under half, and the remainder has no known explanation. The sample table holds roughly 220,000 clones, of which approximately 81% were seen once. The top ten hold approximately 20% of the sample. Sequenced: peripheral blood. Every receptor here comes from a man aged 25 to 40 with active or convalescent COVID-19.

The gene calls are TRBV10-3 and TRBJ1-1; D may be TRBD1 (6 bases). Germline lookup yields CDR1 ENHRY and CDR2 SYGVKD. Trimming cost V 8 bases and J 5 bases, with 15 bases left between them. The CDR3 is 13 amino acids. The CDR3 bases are TGTGCCATCGGCGTGGCAGGGGCGACTGAAGCTTTCTTT. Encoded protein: CAIGVAGATEAFF.

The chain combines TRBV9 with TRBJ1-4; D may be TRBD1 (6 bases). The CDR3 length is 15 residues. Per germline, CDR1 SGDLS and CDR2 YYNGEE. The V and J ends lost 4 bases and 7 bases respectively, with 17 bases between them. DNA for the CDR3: TGTGCCAGCAGCAAAGCAACAGGGTGGGGTGAAAAACTGTTTTTT. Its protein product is CASSKATGWGEKLFF.

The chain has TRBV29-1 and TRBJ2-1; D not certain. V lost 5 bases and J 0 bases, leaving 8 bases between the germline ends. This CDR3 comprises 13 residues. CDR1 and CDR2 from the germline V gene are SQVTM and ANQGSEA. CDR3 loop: CSVSRSSYNEQFF. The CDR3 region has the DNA TGCAGCGTTTCACGGAGCTCCTACAATGAGCAGTTCTTC.

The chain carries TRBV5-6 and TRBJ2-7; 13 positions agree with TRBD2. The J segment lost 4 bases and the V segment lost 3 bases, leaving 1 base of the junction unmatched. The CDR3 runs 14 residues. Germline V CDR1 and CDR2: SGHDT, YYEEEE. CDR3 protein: CASSWTSGGYEQYF. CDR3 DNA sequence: TGTGCCAGCAGCTGGACTAGCGGGGGTTACGAGCAGTACTTC.

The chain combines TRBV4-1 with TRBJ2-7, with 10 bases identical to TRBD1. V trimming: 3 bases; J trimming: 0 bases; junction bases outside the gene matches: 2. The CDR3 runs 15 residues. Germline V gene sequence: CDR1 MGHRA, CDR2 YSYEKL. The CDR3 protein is CASSQGQGPSYEQYF. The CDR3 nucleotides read TGCGCCAGCAGCCAGGGACAGGGGCCCTCCTACGAGCAGTACTTC.

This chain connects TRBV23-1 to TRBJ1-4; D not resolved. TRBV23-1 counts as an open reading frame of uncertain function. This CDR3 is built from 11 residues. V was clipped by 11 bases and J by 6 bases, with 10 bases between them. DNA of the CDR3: TGCGCCGGCCGACGGGATGAAAAACTGTTTTTT. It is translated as CAGRRDEKLFF.

CDR3 in DNA: TGTGCCAGCAGCCCCCCTTTGAGTTTAGGGGTTGATACGCAGTATTTT. Translation gives CASSPPLSLGVDTQYF. The chain employs TRBV14 and TRBJ2-3; possible D gene TRBD1, 5 bases. Trimming took 4 bases from V and 6 from J, leaving 20 bases between them. The CDR3 extends over 16 amino acids. Germline V CDR1 and CDR2: SGHDN, FVKESK.

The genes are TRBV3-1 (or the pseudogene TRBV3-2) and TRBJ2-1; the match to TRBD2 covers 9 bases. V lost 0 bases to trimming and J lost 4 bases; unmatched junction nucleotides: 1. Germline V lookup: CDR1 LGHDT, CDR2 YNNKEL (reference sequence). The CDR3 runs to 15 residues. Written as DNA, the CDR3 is TGTGCCAGCAGCCAAGAGGCGGGGGGGTACAATGAGCAGTTCTTC. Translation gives CASSQEAGGYNEQFF.

In nucleotides, the CDR3 is TGTGCCAGCAGTACCTATCCACTGATACTAGCGGCAAGCTCCTACGAGCAGTACTTC. Translated, it gives CASSTYPLILAASSYEQYF. The chain links TRBV27 to TRBJ2-7, with TRBD2 matching over 8 bases. From germline, CDR1 is MNHEY and CDR2 SMNVEV (reference sequence). V was pared by 5 bases and J by 0 bases, with 18 bases of the junction left unmatched. The CDR3 length is 19 residues.

The CDR3 DNA reads TGTGCCAGCAGCCAAGAACGGGGTTTAGCGGTCGAGCAGTACTTC. Translated: CASSQERGLAVEQYF. The gene calls are TRBV4-2 and TRBJ2-7, with a weak D call TRBD2 (6 bases). Germline-derived CDR1 and CDR2 are LGHNA and YNFKEQ. V was shortened by 0 bases and J by 6 bases, with 15 bases between the two germline ends. This CDR3 contains 15 residues.

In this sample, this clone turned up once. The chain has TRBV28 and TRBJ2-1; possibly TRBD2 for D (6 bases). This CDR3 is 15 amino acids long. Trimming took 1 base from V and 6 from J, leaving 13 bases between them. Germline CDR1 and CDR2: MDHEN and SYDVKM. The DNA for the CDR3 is TGTGCCAGCAGTTTATTCAGGAGGGGTTCCAATGAGCAGTTCTTC. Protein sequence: CASSLFRRGSNEQFF. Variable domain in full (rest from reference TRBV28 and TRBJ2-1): DVKVTQSSRYLVKRTGEKVFLECVQDMDHENMFWYRQDPGLGLRLIYFSYDVKMKEKGDIPEGYSVSREKKERFSLILESASTNQTSMYLCASSLFRRGSNEQFFGPGTRLTVL.

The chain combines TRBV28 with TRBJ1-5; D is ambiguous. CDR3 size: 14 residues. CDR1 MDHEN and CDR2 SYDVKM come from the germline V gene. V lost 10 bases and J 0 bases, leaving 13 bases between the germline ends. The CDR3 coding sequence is TGTGCCATCGGTGCCCTTTCTAGCAATCAGCCCCAGCATTTT. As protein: CAIGALSSNQPQHF.

CDR3 nucleotides: TGTGCCAGCATATCAGGGCTGGATCATGGCTACACCTTC. Protein product: CASISGLDHGYTF. The chain employs TRBV28 and TRBJ1-2, with D tentatively TRBD1 (5 bases). This CDR3 has 13 amino acids. The germline CDR1 and CDR2 sequences are MDHEN and SYDVKM. The ends were cut back, 7 bases at V and 6 bases at J, with 15 bases in the middle.

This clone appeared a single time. DNA for the CDR3: TGTGCCAGCAGTTACTTTGGGAACAGGGGAGAGACCCAGTACTTC. Translated, it gives CASSYFGNRGETQYF. The rearrangement uses TRBV6-5 and TRBJ2-5; 7 positions agree with TRBD1. The CDR3 sequence is 15 residues long. Looked up from germline, CDR1 is MNHEY and CDR2 is SVGAGI. V gave up 1 base and J gave up 4 bases; unmatched junction bases: 6.

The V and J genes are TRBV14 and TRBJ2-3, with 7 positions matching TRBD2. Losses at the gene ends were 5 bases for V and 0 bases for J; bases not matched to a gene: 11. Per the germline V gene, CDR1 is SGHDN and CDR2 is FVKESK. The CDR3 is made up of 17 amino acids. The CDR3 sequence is CASSYHPGTMSTDTQYF. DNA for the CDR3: TGTGCCAGCAGCTATCACCCAGGGACTATGAGCACAGATACGCAGTATTTT.

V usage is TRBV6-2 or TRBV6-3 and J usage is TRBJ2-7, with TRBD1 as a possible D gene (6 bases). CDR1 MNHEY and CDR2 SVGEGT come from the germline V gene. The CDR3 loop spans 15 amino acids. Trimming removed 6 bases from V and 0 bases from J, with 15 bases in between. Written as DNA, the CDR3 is TGTGCCAGCAGCAAACTATACAGGGTCTCCTACGAGCAGTACTTC. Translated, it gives CASSKLYRVSYEQYF.

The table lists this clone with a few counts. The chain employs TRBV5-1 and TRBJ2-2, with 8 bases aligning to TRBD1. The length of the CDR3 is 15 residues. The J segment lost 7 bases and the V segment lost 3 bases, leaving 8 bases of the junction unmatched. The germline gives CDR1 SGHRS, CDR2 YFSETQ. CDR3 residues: CASSSDRETIGELFF. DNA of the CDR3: TGCGCCAGCAGCTCGGACAGGGAAACTATCGGGGAGCTGTTTTTT.

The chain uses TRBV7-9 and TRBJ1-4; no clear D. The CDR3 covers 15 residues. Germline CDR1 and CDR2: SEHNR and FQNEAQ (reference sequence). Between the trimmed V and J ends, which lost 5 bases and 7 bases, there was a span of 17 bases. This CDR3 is CASSRDSNGREKLFF. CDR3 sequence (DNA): TGTGCCAGCAGCCGAGACTCTAATGGTCGTGAAAAACTGTTTTTT.

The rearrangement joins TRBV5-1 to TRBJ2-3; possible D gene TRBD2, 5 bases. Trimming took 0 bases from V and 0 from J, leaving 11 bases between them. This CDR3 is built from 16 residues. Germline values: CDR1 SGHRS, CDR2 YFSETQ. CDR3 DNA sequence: TGCGCCAGCAGCTTGGATATAGCGTCTAGCACAGATACGCAGTATTTT. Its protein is CASSLDIASSTDTQYF.